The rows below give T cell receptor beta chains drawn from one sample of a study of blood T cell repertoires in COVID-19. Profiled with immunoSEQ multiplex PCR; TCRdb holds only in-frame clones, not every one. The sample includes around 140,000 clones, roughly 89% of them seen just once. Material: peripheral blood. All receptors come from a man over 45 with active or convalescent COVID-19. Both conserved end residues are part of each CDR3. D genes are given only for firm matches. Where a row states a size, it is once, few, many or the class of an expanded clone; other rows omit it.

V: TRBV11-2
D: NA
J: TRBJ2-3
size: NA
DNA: TGTGCCAGCAGCTTAGCCGCAGGTCCCACAGATACGCAGTATTTT
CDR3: CASSLAAGPTDTQYF

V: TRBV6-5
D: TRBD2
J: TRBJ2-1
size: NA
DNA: TGTGCCAGCAGTTCCTCTTTGCGGGGGGGCCAGAATGAGCAGTTCTTC
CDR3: CASSSSLRGGQNEQFF

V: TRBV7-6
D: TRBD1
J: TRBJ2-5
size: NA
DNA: TGTGCCAGCAGCCCTAATGGGGGACAGGAAACCTATCGGTACTTC
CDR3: CASSPNGGQETYRYF

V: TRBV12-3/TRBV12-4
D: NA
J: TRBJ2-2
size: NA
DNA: TGTGCCAGCAGTCTGCACAGGGCTGGGAAGCTGTTTTTT
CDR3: CASSLHRAGKLFF

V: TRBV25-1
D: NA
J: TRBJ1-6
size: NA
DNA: TGTGCCAGCAGTGAGACAGCCATCGGTAATTCACCCCTCCACTTT
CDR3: CASSETAIGNSPLHF

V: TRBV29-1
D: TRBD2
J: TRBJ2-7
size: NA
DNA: TGCAGCGTTGAAGATCGGGCTAGCGGGGCCCCCTACGAGCAGTACTTC
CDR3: CSVEDRASGAPYEQYF

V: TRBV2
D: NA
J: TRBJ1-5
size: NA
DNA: TGTGCCAGCAGTGGGGACTCACAGGTCCAGCCCCAGCATTTT
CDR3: CASSGDSQVQPQHF

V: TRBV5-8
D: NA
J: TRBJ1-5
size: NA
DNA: TGTGCCAGCAGCCGACGGGGCAATCAGCCCCAGCATTTT
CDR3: CASSRRGNQPQHF

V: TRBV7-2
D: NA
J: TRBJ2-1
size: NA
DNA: TGTGCCAGCAGCTTGACCTGGCGGTCCTACAATGAGCAGTTCTTC
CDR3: CASSLTWRSYNEQFF

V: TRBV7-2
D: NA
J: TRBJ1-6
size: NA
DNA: TGTGCCAGCAGCTTAGTACCAGAATCACCCCTCCACTTT
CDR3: CASSLVPESPLHF

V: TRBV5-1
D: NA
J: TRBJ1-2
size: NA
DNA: TGCGCCAGCAGCTTGTACTCCGGGGGTAACTATGGCTACACCTTC
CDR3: CASSLYSGGNYGYTF

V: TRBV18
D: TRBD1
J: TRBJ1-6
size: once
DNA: TGTGCCAGCTCACCAAGACCGGGACAGGGGAATTCACCCCTCCACTTT
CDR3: CASSPRPGQGNSPLHF

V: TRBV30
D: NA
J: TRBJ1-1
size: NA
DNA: TGTGCCTGGGCGGGACAGAACACTGAAGCTTTCTTT
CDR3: CAWAGQNTEAFF

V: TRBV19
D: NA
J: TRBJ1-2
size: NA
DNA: TGTGCCAGTAGGCCCGCGGCACCGTCATATTACTATGGCTACACCTTC
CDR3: CASRPAAPSYYYGYTF

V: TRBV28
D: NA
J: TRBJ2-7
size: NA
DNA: TGTGCCAGCAGTTTAAGGGGAACGGGAGTGGGCTACGAGCAGTACTTC
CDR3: CASSLRGTGVGYEQYF

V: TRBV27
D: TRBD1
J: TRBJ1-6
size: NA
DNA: TGTGCCAGCAGTTTGAGGACAGGGAATTCACCCCTCCACTTT
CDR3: CASSLRTGNSPLHF

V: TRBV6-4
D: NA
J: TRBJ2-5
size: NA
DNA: TGTGCCAGCAGTTACAGGGATTGGGAGACCCAGTACTTC
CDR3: CASSYRDWETQYF

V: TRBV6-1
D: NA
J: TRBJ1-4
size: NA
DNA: TGTGCCAGCAGTGGGGACACGGCCGCAACTAATGAAAAACTGTTTTTT
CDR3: CASSGDTAATNEKLFF

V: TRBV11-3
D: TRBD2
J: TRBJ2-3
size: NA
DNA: TGTGCCAGCAGCTTATACCGGGGGGGCACAGATACGCAGTATTTT
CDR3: CASSLYRGGTDTQYF

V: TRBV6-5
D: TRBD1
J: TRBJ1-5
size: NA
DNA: TGTGCCAGCAGACAGGGGGCCCATCAGCCCCAGCATTTT
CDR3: CASRQGAHQPQHF

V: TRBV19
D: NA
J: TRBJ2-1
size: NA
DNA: TGTGCCAGTAGTATCCAGGACTACAATGAGCAGTTCTTC
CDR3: CASSIQDYNEQFF

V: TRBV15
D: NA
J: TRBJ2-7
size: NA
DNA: TGTGCCACCAGCAGAGTTCTTGAGGGTTTCTACGAGCAGTACTTC
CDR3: CATSRVLEGFYEQYF

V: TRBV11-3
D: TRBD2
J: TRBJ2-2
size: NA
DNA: TGTGCCAGCAGCTCCCCGGTGGGAGCGGGGGGGACCGGGGAGCTGTTTTTT
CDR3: CASSSPVGAGGTGELFF

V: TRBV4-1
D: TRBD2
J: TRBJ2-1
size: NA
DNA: TGCGCCAGCAGCCAAGATTGGGGGGGCTCCTACAATGAGCAGTTCTTC
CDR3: CASSQDWGGSYNEQFF

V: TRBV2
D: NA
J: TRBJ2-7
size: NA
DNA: TGTGCCAGCAGTGAACAGGGAGGTACCTACGAGCAGTACTTC
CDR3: CASSEQGGTYEQYF

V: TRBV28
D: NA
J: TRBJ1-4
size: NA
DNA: TGTGCCAGCAGCCGGGGGGAGGGACCAACTAATGAAAAACTGTTTTTT
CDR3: CASSRGEGPTNEKLFF

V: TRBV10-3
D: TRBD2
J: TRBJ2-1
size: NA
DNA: TGTGCCATCAGTGAGTTCAGCGGGGCTTACAATGAGCAGTTCTTC
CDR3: CAISEFSGAYNEQFF

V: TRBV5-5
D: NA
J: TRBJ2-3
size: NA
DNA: TGTGCCAGCAGCTTGGGGTACAGCCGCACAGATACGCAGTATTTT
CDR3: CASSLGYSRTDTQYF

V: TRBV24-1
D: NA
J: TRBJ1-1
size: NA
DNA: TGTGCCACCAGTGGGAGGTACACTGAAGCTTTCTTT
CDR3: CATSGRYTEAFF

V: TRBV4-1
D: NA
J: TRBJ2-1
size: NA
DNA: TGCGCCAGCAGCCAAGAGAAAACAGGGTTACATGAGCAGTTCTTC
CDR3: CASSQEKTGLHEQFF

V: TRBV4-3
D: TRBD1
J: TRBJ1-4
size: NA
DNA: TGCGCCAGCAGCCAAGTACCGGGACAGGGGGCTTTGGCAACTAATGAAAAACTGTTTTTT
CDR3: CASSQVPGQGALATNEKLFF

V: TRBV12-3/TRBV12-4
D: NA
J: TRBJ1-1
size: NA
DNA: TGTGCCAGTCGAGGAGTTTTAAACACTGAAGCTTTCTTT
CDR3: CASRGVLNTEAFF

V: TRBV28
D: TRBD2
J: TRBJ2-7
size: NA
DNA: TGTGCCAGCAGTTTTGCCCTAGCGGGAAGCGACGAGCAGTACTTC
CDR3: CASSFALAGSDEQYF

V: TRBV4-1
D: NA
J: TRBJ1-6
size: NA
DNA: TGCGCCAGCAGCCAAGGCCGGGGGTTATGGAGAATAGATAATTCACCCCTCCACTTT
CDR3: CASSQGRGLWRIDNSPLHF

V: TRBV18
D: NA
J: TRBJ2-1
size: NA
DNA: TGTGCCAGCTCACCACCGACAAATGAGCAGTTCTTC
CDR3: CASSPPTNEQFF

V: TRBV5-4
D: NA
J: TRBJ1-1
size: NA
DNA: TGTGCCAGCAGCAGAGAGACTAACACTGAAGCTTTCTTT
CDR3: CASSRETNTEAFF

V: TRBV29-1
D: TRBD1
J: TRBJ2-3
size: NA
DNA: TGCAGCGTTGAGATTGGACAGGGCGCAGATACGCAGTATTTT
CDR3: CSVEIGQGADTQYF

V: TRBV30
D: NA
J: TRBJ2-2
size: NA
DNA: TGTGCCTGGAGTCACGGGGGTTTTGACACCGGGGAGCTGTTTTTT
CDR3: CAWSHGGFDTGELFF

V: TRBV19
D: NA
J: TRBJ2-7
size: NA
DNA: TGTGCCAGTAGCCTGACGGGGGTCTACGAGCAGTACTTC
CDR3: CASSLTGVYEQYF

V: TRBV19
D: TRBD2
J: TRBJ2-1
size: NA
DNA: TGTGCCAGTAGCAGACGGGACCTAAGCGGGATGGCGGGTGAGCAGTTCTTC
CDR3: CASSRRDLSGMAGEQFF

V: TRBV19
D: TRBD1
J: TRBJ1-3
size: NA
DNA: TGTGCCAGTAGTTCCGGGACAGGGGGAGGTGGAAACACCATATATTTT
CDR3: CASSSGTGGGGNTIYF

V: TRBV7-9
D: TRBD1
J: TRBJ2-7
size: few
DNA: TGTGCCAGCAGCTTGAACAGGGGGAATCCCCCCCCCTACGAGCAGTACTTC
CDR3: CASSLNRGNPPPYEQYF

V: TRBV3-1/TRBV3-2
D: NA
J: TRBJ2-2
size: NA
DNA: TGTGCCAGCAGCCAAGAGCTGGGGGCAATGGCCGGGGAGCTGTTTTTT
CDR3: CASSQELGAMAGELFF

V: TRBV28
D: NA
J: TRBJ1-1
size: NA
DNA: TGTGCCAGCAGTTTATACGGGGGGCGAACTGAAGCTTTCTTT
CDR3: CASSLYGGRTEAFF

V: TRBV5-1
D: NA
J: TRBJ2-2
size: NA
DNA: TGCGCCAGCAGCTTTAGGGGTGTGGCGAACACCGGGGAGCTGTTTTTT
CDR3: CASSFRGVANTGELFF

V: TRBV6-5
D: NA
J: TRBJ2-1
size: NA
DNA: TGTGCCAGCAGTTATGAGGGAAGCTCCTACAATGAGCAGTTCTTC
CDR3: CASSYEGSSYNEQFF

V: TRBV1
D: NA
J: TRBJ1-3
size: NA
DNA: TGCACCAGCAGCCAAGACGTTCTGGAGCTCTCTGGAAACACCATATATTTT
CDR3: CTSSQDVLELSGNTIYF

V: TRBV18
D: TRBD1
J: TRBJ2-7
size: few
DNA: TGTGCCAGCTCACCGGGACAGGGCGACGAGCAGTACTTC
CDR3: CASSPGQGDEQYF

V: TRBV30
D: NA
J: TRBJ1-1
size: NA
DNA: TGTGCCTGGAGTCGTTGGGGGCACCTGAACACTGAAGCTTTCTTT
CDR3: CAWSRWGHLNTEAFF

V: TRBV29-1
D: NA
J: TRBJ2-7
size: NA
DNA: TGCAGCGTTGGCCCAGGGAATGGCGACGAGCAGTACTTC
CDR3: CSVGPGNGDEQYF

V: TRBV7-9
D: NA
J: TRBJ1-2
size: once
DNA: TGTGCCAGCAGCTTAGTGGCAGGGAACTATGGCTACACCTTC
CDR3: CASSLVAGNYGYTF

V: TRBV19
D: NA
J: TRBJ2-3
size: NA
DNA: TGTGCCAGTAGCCGATTGGCTGCAGATACGCAGTATTTT
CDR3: CASSRLAADTQYF

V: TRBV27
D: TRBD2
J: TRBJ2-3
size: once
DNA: TGTGCCAGCAGACGACTAGCGGGGGGCCTTCGGGATACGCAGTATTTT
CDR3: CASRRLAGGLRDTQYF

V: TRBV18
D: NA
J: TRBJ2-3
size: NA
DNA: TGTGCCAGCTCACCACCTTCGGGCACAGATACGCAGTATTTT
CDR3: CASSPPSGTDTQYF

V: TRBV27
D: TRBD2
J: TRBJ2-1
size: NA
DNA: TGTGCCAGCAGGCCTAGCGGGAGGAACGCGCTTATCAGCGAGCAGTTCTTC
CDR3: CASRPSGRNALISEQFF

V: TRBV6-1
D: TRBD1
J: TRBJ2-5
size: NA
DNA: TGTGCCAGCAGTGAACAGGGGGAAGAGACCCAGTACTTC
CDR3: CASSEQGEETQYF

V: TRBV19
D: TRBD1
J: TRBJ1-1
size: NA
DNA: TGTGCCAGTAGTCCCCGAGGAGGGGGCAGCACTGAAGCTTTCTTT
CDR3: CASSPRGGGSTEAFF

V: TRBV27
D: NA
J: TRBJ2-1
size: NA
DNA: TGTGCCAGCAGTTTAATCGGGACTCAGATCGATGAGCAGTTCTTC
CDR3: CASSLIGTQIDEQFF

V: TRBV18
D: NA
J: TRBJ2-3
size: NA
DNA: TGTGCCAGCTCACCTAGAGCGGAAACAGATACGCAGTATTTT
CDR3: CASSPRAETDTQYF